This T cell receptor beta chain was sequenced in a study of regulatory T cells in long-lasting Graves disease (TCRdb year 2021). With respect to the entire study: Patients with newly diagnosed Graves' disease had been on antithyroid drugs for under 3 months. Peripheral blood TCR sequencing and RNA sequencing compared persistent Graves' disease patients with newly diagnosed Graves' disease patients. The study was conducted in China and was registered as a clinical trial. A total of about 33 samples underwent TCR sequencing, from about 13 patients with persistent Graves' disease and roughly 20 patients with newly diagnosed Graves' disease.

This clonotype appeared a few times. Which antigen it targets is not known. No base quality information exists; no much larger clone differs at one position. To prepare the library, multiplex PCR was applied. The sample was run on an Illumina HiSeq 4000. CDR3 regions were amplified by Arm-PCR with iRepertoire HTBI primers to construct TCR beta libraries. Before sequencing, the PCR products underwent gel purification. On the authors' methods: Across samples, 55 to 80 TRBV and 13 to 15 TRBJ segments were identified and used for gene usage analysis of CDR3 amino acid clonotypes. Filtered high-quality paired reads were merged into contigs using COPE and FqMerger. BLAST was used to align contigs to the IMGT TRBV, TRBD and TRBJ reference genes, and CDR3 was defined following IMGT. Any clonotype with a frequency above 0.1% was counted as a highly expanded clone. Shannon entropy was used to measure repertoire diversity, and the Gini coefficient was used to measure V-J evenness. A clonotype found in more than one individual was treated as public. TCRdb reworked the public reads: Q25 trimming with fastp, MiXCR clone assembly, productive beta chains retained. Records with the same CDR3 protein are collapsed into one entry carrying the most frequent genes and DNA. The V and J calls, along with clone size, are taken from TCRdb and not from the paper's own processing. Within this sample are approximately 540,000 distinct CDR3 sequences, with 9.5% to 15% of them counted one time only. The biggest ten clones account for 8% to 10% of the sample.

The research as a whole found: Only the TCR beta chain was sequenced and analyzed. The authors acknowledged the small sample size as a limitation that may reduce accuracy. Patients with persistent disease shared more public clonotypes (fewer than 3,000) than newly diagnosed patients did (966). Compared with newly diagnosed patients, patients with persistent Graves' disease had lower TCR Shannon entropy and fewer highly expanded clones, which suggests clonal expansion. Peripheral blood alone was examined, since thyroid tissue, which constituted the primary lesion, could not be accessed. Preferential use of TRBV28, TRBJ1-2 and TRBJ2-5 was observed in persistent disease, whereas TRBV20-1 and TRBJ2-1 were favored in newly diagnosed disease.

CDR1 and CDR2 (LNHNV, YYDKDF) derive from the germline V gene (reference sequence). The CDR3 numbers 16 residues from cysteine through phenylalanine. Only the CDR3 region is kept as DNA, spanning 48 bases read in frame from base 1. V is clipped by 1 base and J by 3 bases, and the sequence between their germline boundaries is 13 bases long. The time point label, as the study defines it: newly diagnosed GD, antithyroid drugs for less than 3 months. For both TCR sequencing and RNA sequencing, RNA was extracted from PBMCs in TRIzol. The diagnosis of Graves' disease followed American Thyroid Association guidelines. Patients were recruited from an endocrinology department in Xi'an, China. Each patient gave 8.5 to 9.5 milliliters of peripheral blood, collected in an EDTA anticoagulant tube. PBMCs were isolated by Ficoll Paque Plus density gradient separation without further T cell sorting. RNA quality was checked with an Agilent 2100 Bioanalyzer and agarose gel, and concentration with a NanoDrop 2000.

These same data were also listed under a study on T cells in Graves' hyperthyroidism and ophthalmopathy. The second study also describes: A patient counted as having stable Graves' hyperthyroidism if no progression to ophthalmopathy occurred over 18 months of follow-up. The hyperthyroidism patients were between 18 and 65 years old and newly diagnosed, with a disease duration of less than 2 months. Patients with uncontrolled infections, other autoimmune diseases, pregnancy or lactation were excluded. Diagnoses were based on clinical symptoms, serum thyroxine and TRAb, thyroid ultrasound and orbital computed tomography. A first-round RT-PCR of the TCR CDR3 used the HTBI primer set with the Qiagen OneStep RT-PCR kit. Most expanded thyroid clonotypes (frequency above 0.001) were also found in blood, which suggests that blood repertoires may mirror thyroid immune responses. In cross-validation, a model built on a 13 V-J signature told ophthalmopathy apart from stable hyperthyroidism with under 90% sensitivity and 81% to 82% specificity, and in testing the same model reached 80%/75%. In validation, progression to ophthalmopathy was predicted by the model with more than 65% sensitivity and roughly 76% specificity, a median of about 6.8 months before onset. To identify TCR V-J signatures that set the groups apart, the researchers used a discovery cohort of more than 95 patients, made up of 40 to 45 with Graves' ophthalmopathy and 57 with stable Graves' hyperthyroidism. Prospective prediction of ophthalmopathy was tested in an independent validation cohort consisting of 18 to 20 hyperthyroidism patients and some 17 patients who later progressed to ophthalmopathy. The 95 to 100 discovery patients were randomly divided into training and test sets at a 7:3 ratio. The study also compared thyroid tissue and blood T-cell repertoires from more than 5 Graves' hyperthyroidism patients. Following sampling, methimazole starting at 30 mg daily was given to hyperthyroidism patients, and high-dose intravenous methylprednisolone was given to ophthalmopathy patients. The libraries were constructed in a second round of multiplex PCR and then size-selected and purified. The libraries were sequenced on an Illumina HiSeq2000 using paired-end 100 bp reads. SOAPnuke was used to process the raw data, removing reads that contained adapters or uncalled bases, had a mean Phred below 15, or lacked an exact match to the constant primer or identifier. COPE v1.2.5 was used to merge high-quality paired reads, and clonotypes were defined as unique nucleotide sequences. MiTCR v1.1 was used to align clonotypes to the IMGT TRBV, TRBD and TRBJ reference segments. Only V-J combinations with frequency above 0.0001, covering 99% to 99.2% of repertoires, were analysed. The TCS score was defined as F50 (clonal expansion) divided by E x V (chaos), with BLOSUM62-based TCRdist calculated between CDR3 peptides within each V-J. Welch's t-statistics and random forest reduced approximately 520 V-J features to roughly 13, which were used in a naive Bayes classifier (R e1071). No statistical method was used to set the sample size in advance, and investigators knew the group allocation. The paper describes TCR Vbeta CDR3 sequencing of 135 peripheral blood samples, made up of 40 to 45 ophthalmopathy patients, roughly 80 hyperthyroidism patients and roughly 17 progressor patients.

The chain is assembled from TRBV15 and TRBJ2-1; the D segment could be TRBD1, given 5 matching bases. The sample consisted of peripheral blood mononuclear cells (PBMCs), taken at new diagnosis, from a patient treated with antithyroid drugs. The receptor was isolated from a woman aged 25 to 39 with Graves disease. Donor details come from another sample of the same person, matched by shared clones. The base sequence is TGTGCCACCAGCAGAGGCTTCAGTAGGGGCTACAATGAGCAGTTCTTC. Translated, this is CATSRGFSRGYNEQFF.